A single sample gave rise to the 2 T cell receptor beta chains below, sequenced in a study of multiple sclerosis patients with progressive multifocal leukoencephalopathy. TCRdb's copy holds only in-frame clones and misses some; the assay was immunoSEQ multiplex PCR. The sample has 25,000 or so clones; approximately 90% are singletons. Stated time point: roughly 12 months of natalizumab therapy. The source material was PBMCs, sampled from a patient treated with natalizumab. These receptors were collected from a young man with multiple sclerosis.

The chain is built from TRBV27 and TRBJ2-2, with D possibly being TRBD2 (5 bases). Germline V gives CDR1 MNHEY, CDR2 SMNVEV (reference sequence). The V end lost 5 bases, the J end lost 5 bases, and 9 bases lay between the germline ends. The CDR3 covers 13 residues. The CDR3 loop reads CASSTRGTGELFF. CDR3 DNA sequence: TGTGCCAGCAGTACCAGAGGGACCGGGGAGCTGTTTTTT.

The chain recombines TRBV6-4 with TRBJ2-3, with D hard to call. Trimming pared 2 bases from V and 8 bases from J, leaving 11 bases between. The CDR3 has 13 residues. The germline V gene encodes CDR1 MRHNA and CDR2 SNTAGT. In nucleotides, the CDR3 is TGTGCCAGCAGTGACGGCCCCCATGGTACGCAGTATTTT. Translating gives CASSDGPHGTQYF.